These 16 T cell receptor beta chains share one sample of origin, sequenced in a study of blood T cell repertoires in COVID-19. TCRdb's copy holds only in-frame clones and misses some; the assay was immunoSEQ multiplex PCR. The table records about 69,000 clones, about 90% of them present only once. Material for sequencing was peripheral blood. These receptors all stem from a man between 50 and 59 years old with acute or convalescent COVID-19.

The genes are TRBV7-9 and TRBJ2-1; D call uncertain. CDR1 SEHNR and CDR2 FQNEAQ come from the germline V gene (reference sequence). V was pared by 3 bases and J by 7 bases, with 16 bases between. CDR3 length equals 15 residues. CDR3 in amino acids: CASSLELTLSNEQFF. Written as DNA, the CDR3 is TGTGCCAGCAGCTTGGAACTAACCCTTTCAAATGAGCAGTTCTTC. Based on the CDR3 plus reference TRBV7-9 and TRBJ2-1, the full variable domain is DTGVSQNPRHKITKRGQNVTFRCDPISEHNRLYWYRQTLGQGPEFLTYFQNEAQLEKSRLLSDRFSAERPKGSFSTLEIQRTEQGDSAMYLCASSLELTLSNEQFFGPGTRLTVL.

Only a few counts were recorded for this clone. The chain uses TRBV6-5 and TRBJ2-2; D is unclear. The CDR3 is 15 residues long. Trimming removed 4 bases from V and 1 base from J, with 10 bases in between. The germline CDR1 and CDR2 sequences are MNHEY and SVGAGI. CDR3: CASSSPGVNTGELFF. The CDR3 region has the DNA TGTGCCAGCAGTTCTCCAGGCGTGAACACCGGGGAGCTGTTTTTT.

The CDR3 loop reads CASSLGMGTVQETQYF. As DNA, the CDR3 is TGTGCCAGCAGCTTAGGAATGGGGACAGTCCAAGAGACCCAGTACTTC. This sequence joins TRBV7-8 and TRBJ2-5; the match to TRBD1 covers 7 bases. V gave up 1 base and J gave up 1 base; unmatched junction bases: 6. This CDR3 is 16 amino acids long. Germline CDR1 is SGHVS and CDR2 is FQNEAQ.

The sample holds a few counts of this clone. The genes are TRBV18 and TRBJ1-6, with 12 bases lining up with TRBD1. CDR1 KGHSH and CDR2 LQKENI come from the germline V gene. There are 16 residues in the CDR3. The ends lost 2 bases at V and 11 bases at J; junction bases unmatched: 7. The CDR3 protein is CASSPSGTGGWTPLHF. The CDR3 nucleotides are TGTGCCAGCTCACCATCCGGGACAGGGGGCTGGACACCCCTCCACTTT.

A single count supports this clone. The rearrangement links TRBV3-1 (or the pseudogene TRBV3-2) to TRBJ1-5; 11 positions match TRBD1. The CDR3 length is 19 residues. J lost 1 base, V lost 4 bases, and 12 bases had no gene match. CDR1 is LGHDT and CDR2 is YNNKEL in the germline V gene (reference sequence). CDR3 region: CASSRTRPGQGDSNQPQHF. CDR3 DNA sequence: TGTGCCAGCAGCCGAACCCGTCCGGGACAGGGGGACAGCAATCAGCCCCAGCATTTT.

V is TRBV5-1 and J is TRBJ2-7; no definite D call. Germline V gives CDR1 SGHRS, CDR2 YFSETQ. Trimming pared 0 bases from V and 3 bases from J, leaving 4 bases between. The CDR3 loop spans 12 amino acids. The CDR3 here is CASSLGIYEQYF. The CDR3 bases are TGCGCCAGCAGCTTGGGTATCTACGAGCAGTACTTC.

CDR3 in DNA: TGTGCCAGCAGCTCATTGGGGGGGACTGAAGCTTTCTTT. It codes for CASSSLGGTEAFF. V is TRBV7-6 and J is TRBJ1-1; weak D call: TRBD1 (5 bases). V shed 4 bases and J shed 5 bases, with 11 bases lying between them. From germline, CDR1 is SGHVS and CDR2 FNYEAQ. CDR3 length: 13 amino acids.

DNA of the CDR3: TGTGCCAGTAGTATTAGGCAGGTGCACAATGAGCAGTTCTTC. It encodes CASSIRQVHNEQFF. The rearrangement uses TRBV19 and TRBJ2-1; no clear D gene. The CDR3 extends over 14 amino acids. V lost 3 bases and J lost 5, with 11 bases in between. The germline V gene encodes CDR1 LNHDA and CDR2 SQIVND (reference sequence).

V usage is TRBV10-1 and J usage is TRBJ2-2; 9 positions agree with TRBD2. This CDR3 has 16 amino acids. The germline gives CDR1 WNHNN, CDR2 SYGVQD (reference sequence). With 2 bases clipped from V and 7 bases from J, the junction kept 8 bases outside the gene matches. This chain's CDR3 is CASSEGGRGFGGELFF. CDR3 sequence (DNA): TGCGCCAGCAGTGAGGGCGGGAGGGGGTTCGGCGGGGAGCTGTTTTTT.

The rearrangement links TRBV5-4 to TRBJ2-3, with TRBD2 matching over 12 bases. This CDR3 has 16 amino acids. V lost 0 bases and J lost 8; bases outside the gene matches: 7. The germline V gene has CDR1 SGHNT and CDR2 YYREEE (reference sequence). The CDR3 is CASSLGLAGGLGTQYF. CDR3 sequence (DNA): TGTGCCAGCAGCTTGGGGCTAGCGGGAGGGCTGGGTACGCAGTATTTT.

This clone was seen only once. DNA of the CDR3: TGTGCCAGTAGTATAGTCTGGACAGGGGACACTGAAGCTTTCTTT. Amino acid sequence: CASSIVWTGDTEAFF. The chain is built from TRBV19 and TRBJ1-1; 9 bases map to TRBD1. The J segment lost 3 bases and the V segment lost 1 base, leaving 3 bases of the junction unmatched. The CDR3 is 15 amino acids. Looked up from germline, CDR1 is LNHDA and CDR2 is SQIVND (reference sequence).

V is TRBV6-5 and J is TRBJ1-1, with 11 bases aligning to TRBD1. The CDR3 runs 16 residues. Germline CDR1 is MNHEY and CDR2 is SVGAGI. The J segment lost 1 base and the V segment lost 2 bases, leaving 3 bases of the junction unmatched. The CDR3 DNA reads TGTGCCAGCAGTTACCTTGGACAGGGGGCGAACACTGAAGCTTTCTTT. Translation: CASSYLGQGANTEAFF.

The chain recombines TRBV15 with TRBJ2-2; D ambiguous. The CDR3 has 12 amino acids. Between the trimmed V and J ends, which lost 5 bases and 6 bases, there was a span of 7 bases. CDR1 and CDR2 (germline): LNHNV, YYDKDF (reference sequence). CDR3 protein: CATSFRSGELFF. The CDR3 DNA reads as TGTGCCACCAGCTTCCGTTCCGGGGAGCTGTTTTTT.

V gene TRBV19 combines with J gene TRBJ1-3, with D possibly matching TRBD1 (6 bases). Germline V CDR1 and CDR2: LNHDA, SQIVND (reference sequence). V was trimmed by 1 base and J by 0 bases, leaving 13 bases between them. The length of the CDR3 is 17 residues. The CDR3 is CASSIGQALSSGNTIYF. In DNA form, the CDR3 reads TGTGCCAGTAGTATAGGACAGGCGCTCAGCTCTGGAAACACCATATATTTT.

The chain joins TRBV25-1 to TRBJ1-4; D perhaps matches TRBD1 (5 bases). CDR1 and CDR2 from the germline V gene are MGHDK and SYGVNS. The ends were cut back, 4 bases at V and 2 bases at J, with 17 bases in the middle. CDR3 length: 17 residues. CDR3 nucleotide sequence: TGTGCCAGCAGTGGAACCCGGCAGGAGGGGACTAATGAAAAACTGTTTTTT. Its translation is CASSGTRQEGTNEKLFF.

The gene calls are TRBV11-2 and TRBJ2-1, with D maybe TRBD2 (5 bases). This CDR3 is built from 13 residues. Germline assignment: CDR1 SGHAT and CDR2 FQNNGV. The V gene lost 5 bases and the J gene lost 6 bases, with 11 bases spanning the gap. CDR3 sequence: CASSPGRGNEQFF. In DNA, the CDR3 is TGTGCCAGCAGCCCGGGTCGGGGCAATGAGCAGTTCTTC.